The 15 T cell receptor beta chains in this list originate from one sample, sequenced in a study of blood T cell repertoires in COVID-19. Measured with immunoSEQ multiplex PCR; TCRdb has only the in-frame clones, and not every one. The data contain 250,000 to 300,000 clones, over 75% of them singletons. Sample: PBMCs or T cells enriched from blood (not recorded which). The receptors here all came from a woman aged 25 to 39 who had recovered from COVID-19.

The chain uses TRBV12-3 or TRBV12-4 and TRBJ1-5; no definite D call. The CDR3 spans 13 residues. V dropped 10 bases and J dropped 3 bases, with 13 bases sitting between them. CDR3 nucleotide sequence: TGTGCCACTCAGTCTTTGAACAATCAGCCCCAGCATTTT. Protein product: CATQSLNNQPQHF.

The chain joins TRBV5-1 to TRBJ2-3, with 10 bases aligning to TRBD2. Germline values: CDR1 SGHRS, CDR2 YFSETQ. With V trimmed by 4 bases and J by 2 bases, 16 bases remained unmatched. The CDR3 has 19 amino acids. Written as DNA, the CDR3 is TGCGCCAGCAGCGTAGACTCGCTAGCGGGGGCCTCCGCCACAGATACGCAGTATTTT. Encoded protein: CASSVDSLAGASATDTQYF.

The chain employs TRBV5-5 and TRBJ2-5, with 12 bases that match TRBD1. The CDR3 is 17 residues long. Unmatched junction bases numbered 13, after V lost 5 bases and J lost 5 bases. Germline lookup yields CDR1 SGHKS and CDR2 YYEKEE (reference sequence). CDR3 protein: CASSWGQGAGIGETQYF. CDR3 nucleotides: TGTGCCAGCAGTTGGGGACAGGGGGCCGGGATAGGGGAGACCCAGTACTTC.

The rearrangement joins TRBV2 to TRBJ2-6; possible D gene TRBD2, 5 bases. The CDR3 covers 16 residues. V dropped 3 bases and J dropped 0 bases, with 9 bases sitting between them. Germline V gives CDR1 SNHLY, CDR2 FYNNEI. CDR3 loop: CASSDGGPSGANVLTF. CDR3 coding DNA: TGTGCCAGCAGTGATGGCGGGCCCTCTGGGGCCAACGTCCTGACTTTC.

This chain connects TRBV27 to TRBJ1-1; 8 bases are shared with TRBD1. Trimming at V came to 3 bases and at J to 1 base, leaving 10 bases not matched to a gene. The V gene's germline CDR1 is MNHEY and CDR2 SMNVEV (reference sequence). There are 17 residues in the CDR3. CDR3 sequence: CASSFGWKGTGNTEAFF. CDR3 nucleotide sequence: TGTGCCAGCAGTTTTGGCTGGAAGGGGACAGGGAACACTGAAGCTTTCTTT.

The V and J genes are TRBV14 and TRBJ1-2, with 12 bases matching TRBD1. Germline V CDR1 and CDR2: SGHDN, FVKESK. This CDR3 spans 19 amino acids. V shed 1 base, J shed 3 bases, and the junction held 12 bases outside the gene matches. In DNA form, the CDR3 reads TGTGCCAGCAGCCAAGCTATCTATGTCGGGGACAGGGGGCACTATGGCTACACCTTC. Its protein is CASSQAIYVGDRGHYGYTF.

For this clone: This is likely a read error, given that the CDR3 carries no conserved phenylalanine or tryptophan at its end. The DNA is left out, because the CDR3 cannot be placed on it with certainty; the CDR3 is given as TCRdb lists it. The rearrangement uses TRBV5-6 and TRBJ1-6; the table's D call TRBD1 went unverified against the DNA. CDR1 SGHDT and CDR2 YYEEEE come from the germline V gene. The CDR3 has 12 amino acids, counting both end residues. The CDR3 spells CASSLGTGRSLY.

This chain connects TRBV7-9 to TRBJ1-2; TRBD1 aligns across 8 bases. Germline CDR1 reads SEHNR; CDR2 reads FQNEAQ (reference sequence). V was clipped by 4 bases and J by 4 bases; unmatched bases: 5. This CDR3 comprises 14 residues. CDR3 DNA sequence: TGTGCCAGCAGCTGGGACAGGCCAACCTATGGCTACACCTTC. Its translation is CASSWDRPTYGYTF.

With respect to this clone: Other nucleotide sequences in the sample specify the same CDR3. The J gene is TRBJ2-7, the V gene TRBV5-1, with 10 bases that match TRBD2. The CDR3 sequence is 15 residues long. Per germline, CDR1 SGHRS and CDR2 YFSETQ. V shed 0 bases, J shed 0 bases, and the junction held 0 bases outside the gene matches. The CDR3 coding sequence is TGCGCCAGCAGCTTGGGACTAGCGGGCTCCTACGAGCAGTACTTC. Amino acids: CASSLGLAGSYEQYF.

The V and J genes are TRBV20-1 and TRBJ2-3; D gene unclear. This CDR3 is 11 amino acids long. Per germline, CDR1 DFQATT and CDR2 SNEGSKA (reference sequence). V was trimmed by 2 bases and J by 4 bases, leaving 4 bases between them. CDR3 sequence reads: CSARLADTQYF. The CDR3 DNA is TGCAGTGCTAGACTAGCAGATACGCAGTATTTT.

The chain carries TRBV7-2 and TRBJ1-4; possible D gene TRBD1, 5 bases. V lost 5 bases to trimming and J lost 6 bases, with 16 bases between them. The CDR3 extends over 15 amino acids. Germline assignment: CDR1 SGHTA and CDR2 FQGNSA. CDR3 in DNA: TGTGCCAGCAGCCCGGTGGCAGGGCGTTATGAAAAACTGTTTTTT. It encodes CASSPVAGRYEKLFF. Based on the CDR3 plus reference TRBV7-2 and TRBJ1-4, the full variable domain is GAGVSQSPSNKVTEKGKDVELRCDPISGHTALYWYRQSLGQGLEFLIYFQGNSAPDKSGLPSDRFSAERTGGSVSTLTIQRTQQEDSAVYLCASSPVAGRYEKLFFGSGTQLSVL.

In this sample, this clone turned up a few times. The CDR3 nucleotides read TGTGCCAGCAGCTTAAGGACAGGGACCTATGGCTACACCTTC. It codes for CASSLRTGTYGYTF. The chain employs TRBV5-4 and TRBJ1-2, with 8 bases identical to TRBD1. V lost 2 bases and J lost 4; bases outside the gene matches: 4. The CDR3 is 14 residues long. The germline gives CDR1 SGHNT, CDR2 YYREEE (reference sequence).

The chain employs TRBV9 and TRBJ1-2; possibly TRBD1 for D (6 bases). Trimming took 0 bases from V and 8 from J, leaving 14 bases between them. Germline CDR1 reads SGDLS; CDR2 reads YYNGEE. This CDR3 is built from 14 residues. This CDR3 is CASSVGGGAEGYTF. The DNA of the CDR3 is TGTGCCAGCAGCGTAGGCGGGGGCGCGGAAGGCTACACCTTC.

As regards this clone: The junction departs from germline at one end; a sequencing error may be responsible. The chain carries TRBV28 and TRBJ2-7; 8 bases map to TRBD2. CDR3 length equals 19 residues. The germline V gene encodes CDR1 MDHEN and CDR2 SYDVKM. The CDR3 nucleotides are TGTGCCCGCAGTTTGGATTTGGGGGGGCGGGGGGCCCTCTCCTACGAGCAGTACTTC. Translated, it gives CARSLDLGGRGALSYEQYF.

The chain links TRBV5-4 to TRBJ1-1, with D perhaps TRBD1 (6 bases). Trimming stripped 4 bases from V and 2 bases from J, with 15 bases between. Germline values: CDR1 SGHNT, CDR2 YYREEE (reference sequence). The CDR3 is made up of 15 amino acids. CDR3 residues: CASSARQEFNTEAFF. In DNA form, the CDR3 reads TGTGCCAGCAGCGCCCGACAGGAGTTTAACACTGAAGCTTTCTTT.